This entry features one T cell receptor (beta chain) sequence. The data were taken from a study of T cells after yellow fever vaccination. 5'RACE template switching generated TCR cDNA, adding a universal primer site and UMIs. A single record per CDR3 protein comes from TCRdb applying MiXCR to the 5' RACE reads. The sample carries approximately 550,000 distinct CDR3 sequences, less than 20% recorded once. Germline loops: CDR1 SQVTM, CDR2 ANQGSEA. The CDR3 consists of 15 residues. J is TRBJ2-1 and V is TRBV29-1, with 8 bases matching TRBD2. The sample in question was PBMCs, obtained 15 days after the yellow fever booster vaccination. This clonotype originated in a man aged 30 to 39 who received the YFV17D yellow fever vaccine. The CDR3 DNA reads as TGCGCGGCGTTGGGGAATAGCGGGAAGGGCAATGAGCAGTTCTTC. Encoded protein: CAALGNSGKGNEQFF.